Presented here are 21 T cell receptor delta chains from one specimen sequenced in a study of gamma-delta chains in newborns, infants, children. TCRdb redid the clone calls on the reads with CATT. This table holds about 8,500 delta-chain clones, about 3.2% found once. Sequencing was carried out using blood. The receptors here all came from a child who was a newborn, infant or young child, either healthy, febrile or measles-vaccinated (not recorded which).

Only a few counts were recorded for this clone. This likely stems from a read error, as it lies one base from a far larger clone. Within the sample, other DNA sequences also encode this same CDR3. This chain connects TRDV2 to TRDJ3; TRDD3 matches at 7 bases. The CDR3 consists of 18 residues. Germline-derived CDR1 and CDR2 are GEAIGNYY and EKD. Written as DNA, the CDR3 is TGTGCCTGCGACACCGTGGGGGAGAGCTCCTGGGACACCCGACAGATGTTTTTC. This gives the protein CACDTVGESSWDTRQMFF.

This clone was observed at least ten times. Other DNA sequences in the sample encode the same CDR3. The genes are TRDV2 and TRDJ3; TRDD3 matches 9 bases. CDR1 and CDR2 (germline): GEAIGNYY, EKD. The CDR3 is 19 residues long. The junction had 5 bases not matched to a gene; V was cut back by 0 bases and J by 0 bases. The DNA for the CDR3 is TGTGCCTGTGACACCTGGGGGATATTCGGCTCCTGGGACACCCGACAGATGTTTTTC. Amino acid sequence: CACDTWGIFGSWDTRQMFF.

This clone is labeled as medium-sized. This chain joins TRDV2 and TRDJ3; 11 positions match TRDD3. This CDR3 has 19 amino acids. The V and J ends lost 0 bases and 1 base, in that order; junction bases with no gene match: 4. Looked up from germline, CDR1 is GEAIGNYY and CDR2 is EKD. The CDR3: CACDTLLGDKSWDTRQMFF. The DNA of the CDR3 is TGTGCCTGTGACACCTTACTGGGGGATAAGTCCTGGGACACCCGACAGATGTTTTTC.

Comments on this clone: With a far larger clone one base away, a read error is the likely cause. The chain combines TRDV2 with TRDJ3; D may be TRDD3 (6 bases). There are 19 residues in the CDR3. CDR1 is GEAIGNYY, CDR2 EKD, per germline. CDR3 DNA: TGTGCCTGTGACACCGTGGGGATTCGGAGCTCCTGGGGCACCCGACAGATGTTTTTC. It is translated as CACDTVGIRSSWGTRQMFF.

The table lists this clone with many counts. V is TRDV2 and J is TRDJ2; 10 nucleotides match TRDD3. This CDR3 has 18 amino acids. Germline-derived CDR1 and CDR2 are GEAIGNYY and EKD. V shed 3 bases, J shed 0 bases, and the junction held 9 bases outside the gene matches. CDR3 nucleotides: TGTGCCTGTGACGCCCTTGGGGGATACACGGCTTTGACAGCACAACTCTTCTTT. Amino acids: CACDALGGYTALTAQLFF.

This clone was recorded a few times. A mismatch at residue 5 separates the TCRdb protein from the translated DNA, so the protein presented here was translated from the DNA. This sample also contains other DNA sequences that code for the same CDR3. The DNA of the CDR3 is TGTGCCTGTGACGCCGGGGGATCCGATAAACTCATCTTT. It codes for CACDAGGSDKLIF. The V gene is TRDV2, the J gene TRDJ1; 7 bases agree with TRDD3. This CDR3 is 13 amino acids long. CDR1 and CDR2 (germline): GEAIGNYY, EKD. The V gene end was trimmed by 3 bases and the J gene end by 3 bases; junction bases not matched to a gene: 3.

Notes on this clone: A much larger clone is a single base away; this may be a read error. The V and J genes are TRDV2 and TRDJ3; 9 bases fit TRDD3. The CDR3 runs 19 residues. Germline V CDR1 and CDR2: GEAIGNYY, EKD. The CDR3 sequence: CARDTYWGKSSWDTRQMFF. CDR3 coding DNA: TGTGCCCGTGACACCTACTGGGGGAAGAGCTCCTGGGACACCCGACAGATGTTTTTC.

This clone is categorized as medium-sized. The genes are TRDV2 and TRDJ1, with 8 bases identical to TRDD3. The V gene's germline CDR1 is GEAIGNYY and CDR2 EKD. Trimming removed 0 bases from V and 4 bases from J; junction bases left unmatched: 6. The CDR3 spans 15 residues. CDR3 DNA: TGTGCCTGTGACACCTGGGGGATTAAAGACGATAAACTCATCTTT. Amino acids: CACDTWGIKDDKLIF.

This clone is labeled as medium-sized. Different DNA sequences within this sample yield the same CDR3. The chain has TRDV2 and TRDJ3; 10 bases fit TRDD3. V trimming: 0 bases; J trimming: 0 bases; junction bases outside the gene matches: 1. This CDR3 spans 18 amino acids. Germline V CDR1 and CDR2: GEAIGNYY, EKD. CDR3 sequence (DNA): TGTGCCTGTGACACCCTGGGGGATAGCTCCTGGGACACCCGACAGATGTTTTTC. Protein sequence: CACDTLGDSSWDTRQMFF.

This clone occurred a few times. The V and J genes are TRDV2 and TRDJ3; 12 positions agree with TRDD3. The CDR3 consists of 21 residues. The germline V gene has CDR1 GEAIGNYY and CDR2 EKD. The ends lost 0 bases at V and 0 bases at J; junction bases unmatched: 8. The CDR3 nucleotides read TGTGCCTGTGACACCGTACTGGGGGATACCCCCAACTCCTGGGACACCCGACAGATGTTTTTC. As protein: CACDTVLGDTPNSWDTRQMFF.

A word on this clone: This likely reflects a read error, since a far larger clone is one base away. This sample includes further DNA sequences coding for the same CDR3. The rearrangement uses TRDV2 and TRDJ3; maybe TRDD3 (6 bases). Germline V CDR1 and CDR2: GEAIGNYY, EKD. CDR3 length: 18 residues. V was clipped by 3 bases and J by 0 bases, with 14 bases between them. The CDR3: CACDYGGYRSWDTRQMFF. CDR3 sequence (DNA): TGTGCCTGTGACTATGGAGGATACCGCTCCTGGGACACCCGACAGATGTTTTTC.

Sample share makes this clone medium-sized. Other DNA variants within this sample encode the same CDR3. V gene TRDV2 combines with J gene TRDJ3, with TRDD3 identical over 7 bases. The junction had 7 bases not matched to a gene; V was cut back by 3 bases and J by 0 bases. Germline V gene lookup returns CDR1 GEAIGNYY and CDR2 EKD. This CDR3 has 18 residues. CDR3 nucleotides: TGTGCCTGTGACTACTGGGGACAGAGCTCCTGGGACACCCGACAGATGTTTTTC. Amino acid sequence: CACDYWGQSSWDTRQMFF.

The V gene is TRDV2, the J gene TRDJ3; TRDD3 aligns across 9 bases. The germline V gene encodes CDR1 GEAIGNYY and CDR2 EKD. The CDR3 spans 21 residues. The V gene end was trimmed by 0 bases and the J gene end by 2 bases; junction bases not matched to a gene: 13. CDR3 DNA: TGTGCCTGTGACACCGACCTGGGGGATTCCTCGGGAGCCTGGGACACCCGACAGATGTTTTTC. Translating it yields CACDTDLGDSSGAWDTRQMFF.

In this sample, this clone turned up a few times. The gene calls are TRDV2 and TRDJ3; 8 positions match TRDD3. V lost 0 bases and J lost 0; bases outside the gene matches: 15. The CDR3 has 22 amino acids. Germline V CDR1 and CDR2: GEAIGNYY, EKD. The CDR3 sequence is CACDTVEKYWGSSSWDTRQMFF. In DNA, the CDR3 is TGTGCCTGTGACACCGTAGAAAAGTACTGGGGGTCAAGCTCCTGGGACACCCGACAGATGTTTTTC.

Note on this clone: A much more abundant neighbour one base away suggests this may be a read error. The same CDR3 can be traced to other DNA sequences in this sample. The rearrangement links TRDV2 to TRDJ2, with TRDD3 matching over 8 bases. The CDR3 runs 17 residues. The V gene end was trimmed by 7 bases and the J gene end by 0 bases; junction bases not matched to a gene: 12. Germline V lookup: CDR1 GEAIGNYY, CDR2 EKD. The chain's CDR3 is CACDPLLGGSLTAQLFF. CDR3 DNA sequence: TGTGCCTGCGACCCCTTACTGGGGGGCTCTTTGACAGCACAACTCTTCTTT.

This clone was counted a few times. The protein that TCRdb holds for this DNA derives from a much larger clone and differs from the translated DNA at residue 12, which likely indicates a read error; the protein shown here is translated from the DNA. The chain recombines TRDV2 with TRDJ3, with D possibly matching TRDD3 (6 bases). The length of the CDR3 is 18 residues. Germline CDR1 GEAIGNYY, CDR2 EKD. The CDR3 region has the DNA TGTGCCTGTGACTACCCCCCTCCCAGCTCCTGGGGCACCCGACAGATGTTTTTC. Translation: CACDYPPPSSWGTRQMFF.

This clone has ten or more counts. Other DNA sequences of this sample code for an identical CDR3. This chain links TRDV2 with TRDJ3, with 7 bases aligning to TRDD3. Germline V gene sequence: CDR1 GEAIGNYY, CDR2 EKD. The CDR3 consists of 18 residues. The ends lost 1 base at V and 0 bases at J; junction bases unmatched: 5. The CDR3 spells CACDTLGESSWDTRQMFF. Here the CDR3 DNA reads TGTGCCTGTGACACGTTGGGGGAGAGCTCCTGGGACACCCGACAGATGTTTTTC.

The gene calls are TRDV2 and TRDJ3, with TRDD3 matching over 13 bases. No J gene was available from TCRdb, and it was assigned here by a germline match of the DNA. CDR1 is GEAIGNYY and CDR2 is EKD in the germline V gene. J was trimmed by 3 bases and V by 0 bases; bases with no gene match: 7. The CDR3 totals 20 residues. The CDR3 loop reads CACDTATGGYDFWDTRQMFF. Here the CDR3 DNA reads TGTGCCTGTGACACCGCTACTGGGGGATACGACTTCTGGGACACCCGACAGATGTTTTTC.

This clone was found a few times. One end of the junction varies from germline; a read error may be responsible. At the DNA level, this CDR3 is encoded by other sequences in the same sample as well. The rearrangement uses TRDV2 and TRDJ1; TRDD3 matches at 8 bases. Germline CDR1 is GEAIGNYY and CDR2 is EKD. CDR3 length: 16 residues. The CDR3 sequence: CACDTLGETYTDKLIF. The CDR3 nucleotides read TGTGCCTGCGACACCCTGGGGGAAACGTACACCGATAAACTCATCTTT.

This clone is categorized as medium-sized. Other DNA sequences in the sample encode the same CDR3. The chain recombines TRDV2 with TRDJ3; TRDD3 agrees at 12 bases. V shed 0 bases and J 1 base; nucleotides not matched to a gene: 9. The germline gives CDR1 GEAIGNYY, CDR2 EKD. The CDR3 extends over 21 amino acids. CDR3 DNA sequence: TGTGCCTGTGACACCGTGGGTACTGGGGGATACTCGTCCTGGGACACCCGACAGATGTTTTTC. Encoded protein: CACDTVGTGGYSSWDTRQMFF.

Many counts were recorded for this clone. The rearrangement joins TRDV2 to TRDJ1; 11 bases align to TRDD3. The CDR3 length is 15 residues. Trimming at V came to 4 bases and at J to 5 bases, leaving 8 bases not matched to a gene. The germline V gene has CDR1 GEAIGNYY and CDR2 EKD. The CDR3 nucleotides are TGTGCCTGTGATTACTGGGGGATATCGGGAGATAAACTCATCTTT. Translated, it gives CACDYWGISGDKLIF.